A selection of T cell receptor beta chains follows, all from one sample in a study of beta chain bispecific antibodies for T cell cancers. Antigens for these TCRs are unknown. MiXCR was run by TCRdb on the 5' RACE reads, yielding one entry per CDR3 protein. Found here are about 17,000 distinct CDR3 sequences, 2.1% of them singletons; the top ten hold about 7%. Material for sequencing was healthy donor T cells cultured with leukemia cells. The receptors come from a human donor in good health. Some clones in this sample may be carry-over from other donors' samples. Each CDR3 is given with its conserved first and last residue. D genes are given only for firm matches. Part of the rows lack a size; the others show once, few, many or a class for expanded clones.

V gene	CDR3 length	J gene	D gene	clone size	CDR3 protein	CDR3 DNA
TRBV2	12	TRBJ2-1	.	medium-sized	CASTLSYNEQFF	TGTGCCAGCACCTTGTCCTACAATGAGCAGTTCTTC
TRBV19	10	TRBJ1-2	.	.	CASGNGGYTF	TGTGCCAGTGGCAATGGGGGCTACACCTTC
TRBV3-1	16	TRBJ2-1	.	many	CASSQDQVPGIIEQFF	TGTGCCAGCAGCCAAGATCAGGTTCCCGGTATCATAGAGCAGTTCTTC
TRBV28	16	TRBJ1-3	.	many	CASSSGRISSGNTIYF	TGTGCCAGCAGTTCTGGACGGATCTCCTCTGGAAACACCATATATTTT
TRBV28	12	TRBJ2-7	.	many	CASSQVSYEQYF	TGTGCCAGCAGTCAAGTCAGCTACGAGCAGTACTTC
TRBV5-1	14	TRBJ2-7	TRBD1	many	CASSTGQVDYEQYF	TGCGCCAGCAGCACCGGACAGGTCGACTACGAGCAGTACTTC
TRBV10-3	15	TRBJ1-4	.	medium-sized	CATVSRLGAAEKLFF	TGTGCCACCGTCAGTAGGTTGGGGGCAGCTGAAAAACTGTTTTTT
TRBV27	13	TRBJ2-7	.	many	CASSTTSSYEQYF	TGTGCCAGCAGTACCACTAGCAGCTACGAGCAGTACTTC
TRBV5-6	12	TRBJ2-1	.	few	CASSLGVGEQFF	TGTGCCAGCAGCTTGGGGGTGGGGGAGCAGTTCTTC
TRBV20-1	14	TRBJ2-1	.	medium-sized	CSARRQDSYNEQFF	TGCAGTGCTAGGAGGCAGGACTCCTACAATGAGCAGTTCTTC
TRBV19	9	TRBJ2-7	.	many	CSAGYEQYF	TGTTCAGCCGGCTACGAGCAGTACTTC
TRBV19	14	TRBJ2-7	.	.	CASSIEPLSYEQYF	TGTGCCAGTAGTATTGAGCCCCTCTCCTACGAGCAGTACTTC
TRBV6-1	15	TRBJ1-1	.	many	CASSPQEAADTEAFF	TGTGCCAGCAGTCCACAGGAAGCTGCGGACACTGAAGCTTTCTTT
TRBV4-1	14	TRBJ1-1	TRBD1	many	CASSQEGQSTEAFF	TGCGCCAGCAGCCAAGAGGGACAGAGCACTGAAGCTTTCTTT
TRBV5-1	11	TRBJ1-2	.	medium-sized	CASSPGGGYTF	TGCGCCAGCAGCCCCGGTGGTGGCTACACCTTC
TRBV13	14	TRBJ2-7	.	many	CASSLNPDSYEQYF	TGTGCCAGCAGCTTAAACCCCGACTCCTACGAGCAGTACTTC
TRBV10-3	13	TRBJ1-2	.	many	CAIRGPGDLGYTF	TGTGCCATCAGGGGACCCGGTGATTTGGGCTACACCTTC
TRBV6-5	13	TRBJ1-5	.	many	CASSPNQNQPQHF	TGTGCCAGCAGTCCAAACCAGAATCAGCCCCAGCATTTT
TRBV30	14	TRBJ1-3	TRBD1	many	CAWSTGQGGNTIYF	TGTGCCTGGAGTACCGGACAGGGTGGAAACACCATATATTTT
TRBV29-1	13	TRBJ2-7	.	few	CSVAAGLTYEQYF	TGCAGCGTTGCGGCAGGTCTTACCTACGAGCAGTACTTC